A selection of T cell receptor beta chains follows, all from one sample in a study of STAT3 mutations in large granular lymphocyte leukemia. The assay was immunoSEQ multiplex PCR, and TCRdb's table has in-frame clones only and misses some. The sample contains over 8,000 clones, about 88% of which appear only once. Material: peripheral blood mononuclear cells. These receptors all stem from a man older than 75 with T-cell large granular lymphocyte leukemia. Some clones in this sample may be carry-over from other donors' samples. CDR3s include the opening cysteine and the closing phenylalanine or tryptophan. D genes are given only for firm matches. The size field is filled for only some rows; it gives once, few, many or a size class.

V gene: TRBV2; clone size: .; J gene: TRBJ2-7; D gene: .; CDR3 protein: CASGEAVAYEQYF; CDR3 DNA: TGTGCCAGCGGGGAGGCTGTGGCCTACGAGCAGTACTTC
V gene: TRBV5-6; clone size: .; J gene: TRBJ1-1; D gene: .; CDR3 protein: CASSLEGRDTEAFF; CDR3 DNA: TGTGCCAGCAGCTTGGAGGGGAGGGACACTGAAGCTTTCTTT
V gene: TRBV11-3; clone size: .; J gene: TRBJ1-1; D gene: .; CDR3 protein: CASSQGSTGNTEAFF; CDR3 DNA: TGTGCCAGCAGCCAGGGATCAACAGGGAACACTGAAGCTTTCTTT
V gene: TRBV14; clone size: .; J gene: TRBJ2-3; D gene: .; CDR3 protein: CASSQDWAQGRDTQYF; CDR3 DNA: TGTGCCAGCAGCCAAGATTGGGCACAGGGCCGAGATACGCAGTATTTT
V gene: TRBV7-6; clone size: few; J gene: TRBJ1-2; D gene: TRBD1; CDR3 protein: CASSPGGQGAGGYTF; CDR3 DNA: TGTGCCAGCAGCCCGGGGGGACAGGGGGCAGGCGGCTACACCTTC
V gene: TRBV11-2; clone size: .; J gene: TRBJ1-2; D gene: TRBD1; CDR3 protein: CASSSFRDRGKDYGYTF; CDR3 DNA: TGTGCCAGCAGCTCGTTCCGGGACAGGGGAAAGGACTATGGCTACACCTTC
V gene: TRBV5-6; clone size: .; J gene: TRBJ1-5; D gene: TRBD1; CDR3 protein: CASSLTGGGNQPQHF; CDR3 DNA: TGTGCCAGCAGCTTGACAGGGGGAGGCAATCAGCCCCAGCATTTT
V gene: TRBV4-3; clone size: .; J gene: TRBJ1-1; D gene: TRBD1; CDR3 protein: CASSHRGEGTEAFF; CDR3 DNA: TGCGCCAGCAGCCACAGGGGGGAAGGGACTGAAGCTTTCTTT
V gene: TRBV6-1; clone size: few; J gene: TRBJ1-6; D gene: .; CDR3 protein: CASSPMAGSNSPLHF; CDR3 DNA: TGTGCCAGCAGCCCCATGGCAGGGAGCAATTCACCCCTCCACTTT
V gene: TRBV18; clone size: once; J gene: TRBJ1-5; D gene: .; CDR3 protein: CASSPDRTGRPNQPQHF; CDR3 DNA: TGTGCCAGCTCACCGGATAGGACTGGGAGGCCCAATCAGCCCCAGCATTTT
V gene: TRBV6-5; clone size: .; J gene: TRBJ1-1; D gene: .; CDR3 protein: CASQLVGNTEAFF; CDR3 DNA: TGTGCCAGCCAGCTTGTAGGAAACACTGAAGCTTTCTTT
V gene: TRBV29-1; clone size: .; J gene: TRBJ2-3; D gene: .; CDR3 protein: CSAYRESDTQYF; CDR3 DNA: TGCAGCGCTTACAGGGAATCAGATACGCAGTATTTT
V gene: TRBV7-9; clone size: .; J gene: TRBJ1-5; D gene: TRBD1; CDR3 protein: CASRARGPDQPQHF; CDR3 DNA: TGTGCCAGCAGGGCCAGGGGGCCCGATCAGCCCCAGCATTTT
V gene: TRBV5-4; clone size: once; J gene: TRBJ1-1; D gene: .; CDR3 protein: CASSLGITNTEAFF; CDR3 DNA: TGTGCCAGCAGCTTGGGTATTACGAACACTGAAGCTTTCTTT
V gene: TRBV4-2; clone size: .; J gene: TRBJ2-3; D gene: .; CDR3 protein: CASSQKPQPLSTDTQYF; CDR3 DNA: TGTGCCAGCAGCCAAAAGCCGCAGCCTCTTAGCACAGATACGCAGTATTTT
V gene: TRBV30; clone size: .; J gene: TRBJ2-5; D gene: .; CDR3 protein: CAWSQVEETQYF; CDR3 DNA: TGTGCCTGGAGCCAGGTCGAGGAGACCCAGTACTTC
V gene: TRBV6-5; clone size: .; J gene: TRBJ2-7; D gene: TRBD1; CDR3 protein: CASSPGDRGGGEQYF; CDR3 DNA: TGTGCCAGCAGCCCCGGGGACAGGGGAGGCGGCGAGCAGTACTTC
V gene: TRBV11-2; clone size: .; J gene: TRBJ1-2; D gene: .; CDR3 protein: CASSLAGSNYGYTF; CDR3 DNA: TGTGCCAGCAGCTTAGCGGGCAGCAACTATGGCTACACCTTC
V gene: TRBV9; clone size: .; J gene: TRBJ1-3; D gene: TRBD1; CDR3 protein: CASSARQGTAGNTIYF; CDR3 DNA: TGTGCCAGCAGCGCCCGACAGGGGACGGCTGGAAACACCATATATTTT
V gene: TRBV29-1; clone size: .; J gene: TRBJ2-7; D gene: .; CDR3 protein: CSVEVDEGPYEQYF; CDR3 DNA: TGCAGCGTTGAAGTGGATGAGGGCCCCTACGAGCAGTACTTC
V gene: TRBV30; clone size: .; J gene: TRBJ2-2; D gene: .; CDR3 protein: CAWSRQGGGELFF; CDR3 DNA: TGTGCCTGGAGTAGACAGGGAGGCGGGGAGCTGTTTTTT
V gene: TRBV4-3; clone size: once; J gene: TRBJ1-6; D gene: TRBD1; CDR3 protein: CASSQDLNPGTVNSPLHF; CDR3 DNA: TGCGCCAGCAGCCAAGATTTAAACCCCGGGACAGTTAATTCACCCCTCCACTTT
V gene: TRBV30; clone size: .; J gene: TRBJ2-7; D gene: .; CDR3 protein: CAWQIDSGEQYF; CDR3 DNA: TGTGCCTGGCAAATCGACTCAGGCGAGCAGTACTTC
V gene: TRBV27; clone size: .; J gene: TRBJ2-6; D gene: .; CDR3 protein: CASSEQGANVLTF; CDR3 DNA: TGTGCCAGCAGTGAACAGGGGGCCAACGTCCTGACTTTC
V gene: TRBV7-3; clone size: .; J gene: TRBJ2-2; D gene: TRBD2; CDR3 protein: CASSPAGGLNTGELFF; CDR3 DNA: TGTGCCAGCAGCCCAGCGGGGGGACTGAACACCGGGGAGCTGTTTTTT
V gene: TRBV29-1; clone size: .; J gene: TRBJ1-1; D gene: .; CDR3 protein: CSVEDGVTLTFF; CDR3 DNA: TGCAGCGTTGAAGACGGGGTAACACTGACTTTCTTT
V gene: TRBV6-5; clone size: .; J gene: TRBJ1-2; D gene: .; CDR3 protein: CASSYSFVANYGYTF; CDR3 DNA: TGTGCCAGCAGTTACTCGTTTGTAGCTAACTATGGCTACACCTTC
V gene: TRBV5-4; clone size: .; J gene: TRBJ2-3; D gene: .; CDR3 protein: CASSWTGLIPDTQYF; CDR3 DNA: TGTGCCAGCAGCTGGACTGGACTAATCCCAGATACGCAGTATTTT
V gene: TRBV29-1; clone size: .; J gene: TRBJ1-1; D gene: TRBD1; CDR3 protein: CSVERLPGGEAFF; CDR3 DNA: TGCAGCGTTGAGAGGCTTCCAGGGGGGGAAGCTTTCTTT
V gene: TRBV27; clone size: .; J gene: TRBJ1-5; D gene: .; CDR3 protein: CASSFGLGAGKHF; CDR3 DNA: .
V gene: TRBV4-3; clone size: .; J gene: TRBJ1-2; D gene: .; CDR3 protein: CASSQALGSGYTF; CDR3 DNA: TGCGCCAGCAGCCAAGCACTGGGCTCGGGCTACACCTTC
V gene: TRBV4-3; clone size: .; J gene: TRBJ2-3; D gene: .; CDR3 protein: CASSQLGYGVDTQYF; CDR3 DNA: TGCGCCAGCAGCCAGCTGGGCTATGGCGTAGATACGCAGTATTTT
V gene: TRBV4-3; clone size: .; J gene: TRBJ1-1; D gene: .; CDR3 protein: CASSRAGGLGTEAFF; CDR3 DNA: TGCGCCAGCAGCCGGGCGGGGGGCCTCGGAACTGAAGCTTTCTTT
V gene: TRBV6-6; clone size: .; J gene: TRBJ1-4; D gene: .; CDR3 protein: CASRPWPSTNEKLFF; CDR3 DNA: TGTGCCAGCAGACCTTGGCCGTCAACTAATGAAAAACTGTTTTTT
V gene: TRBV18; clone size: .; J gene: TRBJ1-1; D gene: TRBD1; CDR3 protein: CASSPRQGNTEAFF; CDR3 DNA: TGTGCCAGCTCACCCAGACAGGGAAACACTGAAGCTTTCTTT
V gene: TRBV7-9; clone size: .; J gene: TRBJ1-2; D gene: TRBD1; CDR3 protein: CASSLDGTGSGYTF; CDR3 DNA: TGTGCCAGCAGCTTAGACGGGACAGGGTCTGGCTACACCTTC
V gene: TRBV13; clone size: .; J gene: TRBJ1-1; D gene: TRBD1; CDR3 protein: CASSKTGTGYTEAFF; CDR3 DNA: TGTGCCAGCAGCAAGACAGGGACGGGGTACACTGAAGCTTTCTTT
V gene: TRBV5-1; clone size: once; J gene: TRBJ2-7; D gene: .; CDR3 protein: CASSISGEPYEQYF; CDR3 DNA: TGCGCCAGCAGCATCTCGGGGGAACCCTACGAGCAGTACTTC
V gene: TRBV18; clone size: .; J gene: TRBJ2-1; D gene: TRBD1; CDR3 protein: CASSPWETGVSSYNEQFF; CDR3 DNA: TGTGCCAGCTCACCATGGGAGACAGGGGTAAGCTCCTACAATGAGCAGTTCTTC
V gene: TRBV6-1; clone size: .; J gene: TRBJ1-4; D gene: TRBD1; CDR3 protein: CASSHRGGTNEKLFF; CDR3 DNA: TGTGCCAGCAGTCACAGGGGTGGGACTAATGAAAAACTGTTTTTT
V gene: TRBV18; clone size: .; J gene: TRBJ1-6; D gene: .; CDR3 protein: CASSPRGLVDSPLHF; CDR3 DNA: TGTGCCAGCTCACCACGAGGATTAGTGGATTCACCCCTCCACTTT
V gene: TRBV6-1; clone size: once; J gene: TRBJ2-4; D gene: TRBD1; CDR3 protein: CASSVRTGGAKDNIQYF; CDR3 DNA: TGTGCCAGCAGTGTACGGACAGGGGGCGCAAAGGACAACATTCAGTACTTC